The TCR beta chain under discussion was sequenced for a study of PD-1 blockade in classical Hodgkin lymphoma. Findings of the study overall: Reports indicated that newly diagnosed patients had lower baseline TCR diversity than healthy donors did.

Time point specified: newly diagnosed, previously untreated cHL patient sample. Germline trimming cut 6 bases from V and 9 bases from J; bases unmatched to any gene: 10. The CDR3 totals 14 residues. CDR1 MNHEY and CDR2 SMNVEV come from the germline V gene (reference sequence). Some clones are missing from TCRdb's copy, which holds only in-frame ones; the method was immunoSEQ multiplex PCR. Among about 7,100 clones listed, roughly 79% were seen once. Comment on this clone: Antigen: not known.

The TCR originated in a human donor with classical Hodgkin lymphoma. The sample was peripheral blood mononuclear cells (PBMCs). The gene calls are TRBV27 and TRBJ2-1, with 8 bases identical to TRBD2. The CDR3 here is CASRRSGLALEQFF. DNA for the CDR3: TGTGCCAGCAGACGCTCCGGACTAGCTCTTGAGCAGTTCTTC.